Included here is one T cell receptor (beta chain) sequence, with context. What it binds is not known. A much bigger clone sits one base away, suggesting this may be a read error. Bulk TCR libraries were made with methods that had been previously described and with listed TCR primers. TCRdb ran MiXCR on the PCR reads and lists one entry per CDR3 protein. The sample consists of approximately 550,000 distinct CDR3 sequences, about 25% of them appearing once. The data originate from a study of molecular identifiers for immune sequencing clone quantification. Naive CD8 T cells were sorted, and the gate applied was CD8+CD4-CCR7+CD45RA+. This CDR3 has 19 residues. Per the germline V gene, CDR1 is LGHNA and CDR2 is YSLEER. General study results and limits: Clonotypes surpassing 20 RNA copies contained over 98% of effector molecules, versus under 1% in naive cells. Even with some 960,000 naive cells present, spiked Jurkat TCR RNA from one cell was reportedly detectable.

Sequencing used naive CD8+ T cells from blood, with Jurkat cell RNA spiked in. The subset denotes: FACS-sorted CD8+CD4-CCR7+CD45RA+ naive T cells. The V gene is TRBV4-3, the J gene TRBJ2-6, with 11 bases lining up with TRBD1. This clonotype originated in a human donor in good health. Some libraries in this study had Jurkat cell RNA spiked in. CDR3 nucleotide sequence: TGCGCCAGCAGCCAAGCCGGAGGGACAGGGGGATATGGGCCCAACGTCCTGACTTTC. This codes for CASSQAGGTGGYGPNVLTF.